This entry lists 3 T cell receptor beta chains sequenced from one sample in a study of vaccination and CD4 T cells after COVID-19. Regarding treatment: approximately nine-day PBMC culture with coronavirus spike peptide pools or control peptides (ViraFEST assay). The Oncomine TCR Beta short-read assay sequenced DNA from cultured CD4+ T cells. TCRdb reanalysed the PCR reads using MiXCR and keeps one entry per CDR3 protein. The sample yields 25,000 to 30,000 distinct CDR3 sequences, 50% seen once. Their antigen targets remain unknown. The starting material was CD4+ T cells from blood, cultured in vitro, obtained before SARS-CoV-2 vaccination. The source of these receptors is a human donor who received a COVID-19 vaccine.

V and J are TRBV24-1 and TRBJ2-4; D is unresolved. Germline loops: CDR1 KGHDR, CDR2 SFDVKD. V lost 7 bases, J lost 7 bases, and 22 bases lay in between. This CDR3 region has 16 residues. The CDR3 reads CATSSSDVSPINIQYF. The CDR3 bases are TGTGCCACCAGCTCCTCGGACGTTTCTCCCATCAACATTCAGTACTTC.

The chain is built from TRBV7-9 and TRBJ1-2, with no clear D. The CDR3 totals 12 residues. Germline values: CDR1 SEHNR, CDR2 FQNEAQ (reference sequence). Trimming took off 5 bases at V and 3 bases at J, with 7 bases between the two ends. The CDR3 DNA is TGTGCCAGCAGCAGATCGGACTATGGCTACACCTTC. Translated, it gives CASSRSDYGYTF.

The chain uses TRBV3-1 and TRBJ1-1, with TRBD1 matching 8 bases. This CDR3 contains 14 residues. V shed 0 bases and J 10 bases; nucleotides not matched to a gene: 7. Germline lookup yields CDR1 LGHDT and CDR2 YNNKEL (reference sequence). The CDR3 DNA is TGTGCCAGCAGCCAAGATCCCCGGACAGGGAGAGCTTTCTTT. Amino acid sequence: CASSQDPRTGRAFF.